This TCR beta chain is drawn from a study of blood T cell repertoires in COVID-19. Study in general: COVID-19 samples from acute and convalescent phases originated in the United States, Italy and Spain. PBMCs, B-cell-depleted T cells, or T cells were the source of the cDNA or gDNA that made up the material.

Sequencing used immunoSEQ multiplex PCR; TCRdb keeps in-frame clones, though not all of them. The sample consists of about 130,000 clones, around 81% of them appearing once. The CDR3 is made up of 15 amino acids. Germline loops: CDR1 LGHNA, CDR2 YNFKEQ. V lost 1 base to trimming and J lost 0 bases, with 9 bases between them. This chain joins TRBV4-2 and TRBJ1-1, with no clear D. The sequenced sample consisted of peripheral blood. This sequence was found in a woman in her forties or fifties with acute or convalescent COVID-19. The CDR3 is CASSQVSNLNTEAFF. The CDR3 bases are TGTGCCAGCAGCCAAGTAAGCAACCTGAACACTGAAGCTTTCTTT.